Sequencing of this T cell receptor beta chain was carried out in a study of blood T cells in healthy people across ages. Sample-barcoded 5' priming and a J-beta primer mix drove a second PCR of 7 to 11 cycles. Using its own MiXCR run on the 5' RACE reads, TCRdb lists one record per CDR3 protein. The repertoire includes 910,000 or so distinct CDR3 sequences, roughly 47% of them detected once, and around 21% sits in the top ten. Sequencing was carried out using blood. The TCR originated in an older woman in good health.

The CDR3, as DNA: TGTGCCAGCAGCTTGTATCAGGGCCGGAGCACAGATACGCAGTATTTT. Its translation: CASSLYQGRSTDTQYF. V and J are TRBV5-6 and TRBJ2-3, with D perhaps TRBD1 (5 bases). Germline CDR1 is SGHDT and CDR2 is YYEEEE. This CDR3 contains 16 residues. V lost 1 base to trimming and J lost 0 bases, with 12 bases between them.